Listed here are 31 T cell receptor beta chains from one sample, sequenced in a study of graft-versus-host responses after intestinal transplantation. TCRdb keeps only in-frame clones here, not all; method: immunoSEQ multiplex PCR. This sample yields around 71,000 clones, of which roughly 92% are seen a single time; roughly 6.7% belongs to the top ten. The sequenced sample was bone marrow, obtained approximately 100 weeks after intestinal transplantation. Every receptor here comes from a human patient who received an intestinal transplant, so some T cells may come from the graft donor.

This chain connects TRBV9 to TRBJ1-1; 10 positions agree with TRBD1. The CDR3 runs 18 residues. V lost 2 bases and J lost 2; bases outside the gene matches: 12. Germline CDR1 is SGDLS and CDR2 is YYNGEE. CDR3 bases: TGTGCCAGCAGCGTTGCCTCCGGGACAGGGGTTGGAAACACTGAAGCTTTCTTT. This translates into CASSVASGTGVGNTEAFF.

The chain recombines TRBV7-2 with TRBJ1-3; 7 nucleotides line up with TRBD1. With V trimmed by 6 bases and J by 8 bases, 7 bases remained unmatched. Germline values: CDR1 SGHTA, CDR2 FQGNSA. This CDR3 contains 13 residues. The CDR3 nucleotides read TGTGCCAGCAGTGACAGGGAGGGCGACACCATATATTTT. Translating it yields CASSDREGDTIYF.

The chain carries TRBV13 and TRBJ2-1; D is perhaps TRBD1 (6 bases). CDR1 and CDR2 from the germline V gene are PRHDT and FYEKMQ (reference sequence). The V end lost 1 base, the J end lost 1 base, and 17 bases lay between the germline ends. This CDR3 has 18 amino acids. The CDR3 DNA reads TGTGCCAGCAGCTTAGTTCCTTATGGTACAGGGTCCTACAATGAGCAGTTCTTC. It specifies CASSLVPYGTGSYNEQFF.

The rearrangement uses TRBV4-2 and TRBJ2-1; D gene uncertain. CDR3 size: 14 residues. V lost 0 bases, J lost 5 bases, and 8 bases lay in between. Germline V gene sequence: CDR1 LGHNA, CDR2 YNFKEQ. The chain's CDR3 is CASSQEYSDNEQFF. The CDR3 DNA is TGTGCCAGCAGCCAAGAGTATTCCGACAATGAGCAGTTCTTC.

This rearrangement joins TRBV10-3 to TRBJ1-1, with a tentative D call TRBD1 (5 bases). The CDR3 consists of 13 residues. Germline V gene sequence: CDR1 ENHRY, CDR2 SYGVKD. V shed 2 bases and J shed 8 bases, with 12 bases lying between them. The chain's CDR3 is CAISEAGGDEAFF. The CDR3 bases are TGTGCCATCAGTGAGGCGGGGGGAGACGAAGCTTTCTTT.

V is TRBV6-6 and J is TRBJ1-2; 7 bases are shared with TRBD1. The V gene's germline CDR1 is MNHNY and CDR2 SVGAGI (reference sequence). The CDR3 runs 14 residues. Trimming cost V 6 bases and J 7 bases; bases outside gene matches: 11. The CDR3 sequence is CASRFPGQSFGYTF. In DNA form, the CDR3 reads TGTGCCAGCAGATTCCCGGGACAGTCTTTTGGCTACACCTTC.

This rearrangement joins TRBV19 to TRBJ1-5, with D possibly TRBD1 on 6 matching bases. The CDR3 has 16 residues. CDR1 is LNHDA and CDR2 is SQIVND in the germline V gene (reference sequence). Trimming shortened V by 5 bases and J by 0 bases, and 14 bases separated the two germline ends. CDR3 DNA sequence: TGTGCCAGTAGTCCTAAGGGGGGCTATAGCAATCAGCCCCAGCATTTT. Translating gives CASSPKGGYSNQPQHF.

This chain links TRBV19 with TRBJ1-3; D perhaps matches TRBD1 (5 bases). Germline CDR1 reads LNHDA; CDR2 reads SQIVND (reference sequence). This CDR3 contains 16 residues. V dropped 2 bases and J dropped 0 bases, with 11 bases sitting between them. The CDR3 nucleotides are TGTGCCAGTAGTATAACAGGAGAGACCTCTGGAAACACCATATATTTT. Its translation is CASSITGETSGNTIYF.

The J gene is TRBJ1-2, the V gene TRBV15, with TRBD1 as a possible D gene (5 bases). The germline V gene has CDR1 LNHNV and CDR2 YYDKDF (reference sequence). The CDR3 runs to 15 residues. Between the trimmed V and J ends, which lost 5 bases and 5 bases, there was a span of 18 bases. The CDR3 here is CATSLTGGNPYGYTF. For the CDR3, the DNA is TGTGCCACCAGCCTCACCGGGGGAAACCCGTATGGCTACACCTTC. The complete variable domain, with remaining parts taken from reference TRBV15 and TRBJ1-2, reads DAMVIQNPRYQVTQFGKPVTLSCSQTLNHNVMYWYQQKSSQAPKLLFHYYDKDFNNEADTPDNFQSRRPNTSFCFLDIRSPGLGDTAMYLCATSLTGGNPYGYTFGSGTRLTVV.

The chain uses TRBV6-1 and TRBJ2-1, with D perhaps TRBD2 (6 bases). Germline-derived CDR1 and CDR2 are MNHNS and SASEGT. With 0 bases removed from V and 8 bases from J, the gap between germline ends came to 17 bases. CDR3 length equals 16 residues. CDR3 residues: CASSEALAAWEDEQFF. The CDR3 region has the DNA TGTGCCAGCAGTGAAGCGTTAGCTGCCTGGGAGGATGAGCAGTTCTTC.

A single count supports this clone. DNA for the CDR3: TGTGCCAGCAGTGTGCAGGGAACCTACGAGCAGTACTTC. It yields the protein CASSVQGTYEQYF. This chain joins TRBV5-6 and TRBJ2-7, with D maybe TRBD1 (5 bases). The CDR3 has 13 residues. Germline CDR1 reads SGHDT; CDR2 reads YYEEEE. V was cut by 5 bases and J by 2 bases, with 11 bases left in between.

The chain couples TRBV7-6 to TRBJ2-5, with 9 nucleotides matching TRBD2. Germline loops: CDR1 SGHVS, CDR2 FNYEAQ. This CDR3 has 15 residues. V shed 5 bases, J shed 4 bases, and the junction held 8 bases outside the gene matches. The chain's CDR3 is CASSLSGGRTETQYF. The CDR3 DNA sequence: TGTGCCAGCAGCCTTAGCGGGGGAAGAACAGAGACCCAGTACTTC.

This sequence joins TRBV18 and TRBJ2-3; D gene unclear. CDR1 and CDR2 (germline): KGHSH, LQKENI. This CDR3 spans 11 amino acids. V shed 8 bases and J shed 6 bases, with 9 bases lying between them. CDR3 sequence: CASLDQDTQYF. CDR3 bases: TGTGCCAGCCTCGACCAGGATACGCAGTATTTT.

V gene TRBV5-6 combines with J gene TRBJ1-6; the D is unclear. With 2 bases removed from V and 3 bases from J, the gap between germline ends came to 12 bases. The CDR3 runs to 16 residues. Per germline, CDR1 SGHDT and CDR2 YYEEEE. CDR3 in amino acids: CASSLIGQYYNSPLHF. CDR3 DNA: TGTGCCAGCAGCTTAATTGGGCAGTACTATAATTCACCCCTCCACTTT. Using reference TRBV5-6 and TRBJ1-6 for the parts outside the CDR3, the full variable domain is DAGVTQSPTHLIKTRGQQVTLRCSPKSGHDTVSWYQQALGQGPQFIFQYYEEEERQRGNFPDRFSGHQFPNYSSELNVNALLLGDSALYLCASSLIGQYYNSPLHFGNGTRLTVT.

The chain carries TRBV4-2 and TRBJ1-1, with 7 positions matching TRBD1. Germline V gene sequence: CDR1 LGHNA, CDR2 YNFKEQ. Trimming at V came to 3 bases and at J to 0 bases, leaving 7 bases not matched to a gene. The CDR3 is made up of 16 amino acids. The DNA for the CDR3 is TGTGCCAGCAGCCAGGCTGCGGGACAGTTGAACACTGAAGCTTTCTTT. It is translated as CASSQAAGQLNTEAFF.

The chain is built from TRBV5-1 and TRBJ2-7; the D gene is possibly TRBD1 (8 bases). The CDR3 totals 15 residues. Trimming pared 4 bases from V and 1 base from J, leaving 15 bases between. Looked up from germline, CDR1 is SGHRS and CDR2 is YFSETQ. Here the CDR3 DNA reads TGCGCCAGCAGCCCCGGACAGGGAGGGTCCTACGAGCAGTACTTC. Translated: CASSPGQGGSYEQYF.

In DNA form, the CDR3 reads TGCGCCAGCAGTGAAGGAGCCCCTCTCTACCGGGGCTACACCTTC. Amino acid sequence: CASSEGAPLYRGYTF. The gene calls are TRBV10-2 and TRBJ1-2; D not resolved. CDR3 size: 15 residues. Deletions cut 3 bases from V and 8 bases from J, with 19 bases between. CDR1 and CDR2 from the germline V gene are WSHSY and SAAADI.

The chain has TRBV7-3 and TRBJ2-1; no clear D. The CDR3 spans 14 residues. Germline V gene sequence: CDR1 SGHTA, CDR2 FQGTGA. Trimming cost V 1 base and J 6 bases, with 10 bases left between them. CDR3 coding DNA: TGTGCCAGCAGCTTAAACAGACATCCCAATGAGCAGTTCTTC. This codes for CASSLNRHPNEQFF.

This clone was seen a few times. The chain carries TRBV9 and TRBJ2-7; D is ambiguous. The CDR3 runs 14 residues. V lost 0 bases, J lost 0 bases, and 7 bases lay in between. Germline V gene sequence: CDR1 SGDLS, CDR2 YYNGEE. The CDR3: CASSVGLNSYEQYF. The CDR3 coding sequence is TGTGCCAGCAGCGTAGGTCTCAACTCCTACGAGCAGTACTTC.

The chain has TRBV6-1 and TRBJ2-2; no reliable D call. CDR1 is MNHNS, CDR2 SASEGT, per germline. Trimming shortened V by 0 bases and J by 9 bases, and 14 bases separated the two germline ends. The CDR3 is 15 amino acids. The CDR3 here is CASSEASGWNRELFF. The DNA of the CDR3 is TGTGCCAGCAGTGAAGCCTCCGGGTGGAACCGGGAGCTGTTTTTT.

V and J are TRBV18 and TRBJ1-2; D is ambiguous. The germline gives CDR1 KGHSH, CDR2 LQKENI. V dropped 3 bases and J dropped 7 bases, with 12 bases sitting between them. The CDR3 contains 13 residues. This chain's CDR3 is CASSPKEVGGYTF. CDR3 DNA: TGTGCCAGCTCACCCAAGGAAGTAGGTGGCTACACCTTC.

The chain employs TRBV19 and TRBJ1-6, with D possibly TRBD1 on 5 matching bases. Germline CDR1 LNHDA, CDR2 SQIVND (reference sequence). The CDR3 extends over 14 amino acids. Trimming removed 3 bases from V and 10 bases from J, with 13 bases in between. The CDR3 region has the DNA TGTGCCAGTAGTATCTTGGGCAGGGCCTCACCCCTCCACTTT. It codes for CASSILGRASPLHF.

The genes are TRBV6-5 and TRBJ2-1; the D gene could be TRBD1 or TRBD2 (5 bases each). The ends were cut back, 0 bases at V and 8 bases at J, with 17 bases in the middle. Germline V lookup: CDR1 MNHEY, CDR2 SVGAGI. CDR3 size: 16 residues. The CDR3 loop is CASSYSSREGPYEQFF. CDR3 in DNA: TGTGCCAGCAGTTACTCGAGCCGAGAGGGGCCTTATGAGCAGTTCTTC.

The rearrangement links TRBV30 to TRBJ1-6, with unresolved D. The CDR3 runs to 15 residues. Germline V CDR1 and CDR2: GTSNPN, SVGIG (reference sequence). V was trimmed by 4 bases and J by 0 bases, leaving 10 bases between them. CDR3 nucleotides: TGTGCCTGGATTTCCGGGAGCTCCTATAATTCACCCCTCCACTTT. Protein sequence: CAWISGSSYNSPLHF.

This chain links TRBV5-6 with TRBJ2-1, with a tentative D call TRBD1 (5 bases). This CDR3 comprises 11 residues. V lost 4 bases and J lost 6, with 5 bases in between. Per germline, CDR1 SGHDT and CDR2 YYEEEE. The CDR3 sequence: CASSQGNEQFF. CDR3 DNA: TGTGCCAGCAGCCAGGGCAATGAGCAGTTCTTC.

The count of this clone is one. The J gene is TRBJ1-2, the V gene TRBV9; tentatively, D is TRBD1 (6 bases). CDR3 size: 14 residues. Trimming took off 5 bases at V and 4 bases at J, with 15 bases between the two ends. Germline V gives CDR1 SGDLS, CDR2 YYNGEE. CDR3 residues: CASRITGSPYGYTF. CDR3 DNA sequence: TGTGCCAGCAGGATCACAGGGTCACCCTATGGCTACACCTTC.

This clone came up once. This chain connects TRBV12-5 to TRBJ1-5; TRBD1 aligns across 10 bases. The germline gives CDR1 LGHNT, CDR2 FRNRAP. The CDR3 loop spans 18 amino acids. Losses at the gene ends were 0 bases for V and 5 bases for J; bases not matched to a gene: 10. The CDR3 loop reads CASGLVMTTGQGDQPQHF. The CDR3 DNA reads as TGTGCTAGTGGTTTGGTAATGACCACTGGACAGGGGGATCAGCCCCAGCATTTT.

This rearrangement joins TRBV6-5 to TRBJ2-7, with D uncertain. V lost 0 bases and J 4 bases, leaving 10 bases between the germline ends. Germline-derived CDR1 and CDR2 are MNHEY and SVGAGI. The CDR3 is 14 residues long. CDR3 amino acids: CASSYSPGPYEQYF. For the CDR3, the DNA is TGTGCCAGCAGTTACTCACCGGGTCCTTACGAGCAGTACTTC.

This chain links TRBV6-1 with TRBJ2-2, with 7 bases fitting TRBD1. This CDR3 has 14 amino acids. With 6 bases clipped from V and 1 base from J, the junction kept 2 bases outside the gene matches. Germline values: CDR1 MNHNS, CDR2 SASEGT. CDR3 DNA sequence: TGTGCCAGCAGACAGGGGTTGAACACCGGGGAGCTGTTTTTT. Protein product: CASRQGLNTGELFF.

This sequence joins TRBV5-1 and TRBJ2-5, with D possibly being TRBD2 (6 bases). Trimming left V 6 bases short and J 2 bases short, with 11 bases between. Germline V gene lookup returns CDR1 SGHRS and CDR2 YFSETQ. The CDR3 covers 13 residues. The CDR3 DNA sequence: TGCGCCAGCAACCGGGGGAGTCAAGAGACCCAGTACTTC. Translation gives CASNRGSQETQYF.

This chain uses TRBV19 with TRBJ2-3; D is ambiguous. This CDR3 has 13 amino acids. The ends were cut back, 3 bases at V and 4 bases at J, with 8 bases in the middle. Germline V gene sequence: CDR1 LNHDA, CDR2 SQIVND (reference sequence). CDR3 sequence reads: CASSIFYADTQYF. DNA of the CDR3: TGTGCCAGTAGTATTTTCTATGCAGATACGCAGTATTTT. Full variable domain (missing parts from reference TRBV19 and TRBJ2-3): DGGITQSPKYLFRKEGQNVTLSCEQNLNHDAMYWYRQDPGQGLRLIYYSQIVNDFQKGDIAEGYSVSREKKESFPLTVTSAQKNPTAFYLCASSIFYADTQYFGPGTRLTVL.